This T cell receptor beta chain was retrieved from a study of blood T cells in healthy people across ages. Points from the study as a whole: Age advanced and TCR beta diversity per million T cells fell, roughly linearly.

This CDR3 region has 15 residues. Germline CDR1 DFQATT, CDR2 SNEGSKA (reference sequence). Investigators took about 9.2 milliliters of peripheral blood from every donor. Each sample provided at least 5 micrograms of extracted total RNA. A second PCR of about 7 to 11 cycles used a sample-barcoded 5' primer and a J-beta primer mix. Tags on each cDNA molecule came from a template-switch adaptor with 12 random nucleotides. TCRdb re-called the 5' RACE reads through MiXCR, storing one row per CDR3 protein. Of fewer than 800,000 distinct CDR3 sequences listed, around 21% are singletons. This clonotype has a handful of counts. Its target is not known.

Sample: blood. This receptor was taken from a man in his 70s in good health. The chain recombines TRBV20-1 with TRBJ2-5; 12 bases match TRBD2. The J call may be incorrect, as the DNA end agrees better with TRBJ2-1. The CDR3 nucleotides are TGCAGTGCGATCCCTAGCGGGAGGGAGGGACGTGAGCAGTTCTTC. This sequence encodes CSAIPSGREGREQFF.